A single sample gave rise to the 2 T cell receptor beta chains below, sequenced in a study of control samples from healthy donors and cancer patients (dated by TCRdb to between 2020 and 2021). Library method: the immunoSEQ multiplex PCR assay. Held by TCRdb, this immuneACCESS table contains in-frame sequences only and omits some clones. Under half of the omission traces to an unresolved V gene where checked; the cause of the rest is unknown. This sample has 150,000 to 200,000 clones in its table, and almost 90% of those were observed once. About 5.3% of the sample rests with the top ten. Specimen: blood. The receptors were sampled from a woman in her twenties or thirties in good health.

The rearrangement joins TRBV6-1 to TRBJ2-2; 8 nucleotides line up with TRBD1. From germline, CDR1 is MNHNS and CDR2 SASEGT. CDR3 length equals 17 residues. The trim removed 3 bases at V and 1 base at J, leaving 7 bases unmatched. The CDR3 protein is CASSDYIGTGNTGELFF. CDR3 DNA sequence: TGTGCCAGCAGTGATTATATAGGGACAGGGAACACCGGGGAGCTGTTTTTT.

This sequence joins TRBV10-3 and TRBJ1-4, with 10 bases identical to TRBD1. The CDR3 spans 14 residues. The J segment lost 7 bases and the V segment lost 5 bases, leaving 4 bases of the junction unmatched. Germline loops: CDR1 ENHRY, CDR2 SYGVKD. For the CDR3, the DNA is TGTGCCATCAGTCGACAGGGGGCCAGTGAAAAACTGTTTTTT. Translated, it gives CAISRQGASEKLFF.